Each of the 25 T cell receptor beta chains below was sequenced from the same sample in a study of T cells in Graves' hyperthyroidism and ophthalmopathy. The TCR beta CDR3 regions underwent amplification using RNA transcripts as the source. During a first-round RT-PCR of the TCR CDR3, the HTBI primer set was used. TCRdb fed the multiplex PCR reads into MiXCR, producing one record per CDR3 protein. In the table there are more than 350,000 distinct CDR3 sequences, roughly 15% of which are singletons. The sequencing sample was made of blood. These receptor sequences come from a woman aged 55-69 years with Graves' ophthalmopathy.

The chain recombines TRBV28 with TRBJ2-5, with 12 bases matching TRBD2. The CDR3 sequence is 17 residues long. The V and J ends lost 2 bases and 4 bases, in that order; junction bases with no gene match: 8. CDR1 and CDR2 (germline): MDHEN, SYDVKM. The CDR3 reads CASSLGRLAGGPETQYF. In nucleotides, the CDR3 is TGTGCCAGCAGTTTAGGCCGCCTAGCGGGAGGGCCAGAGACCCAGTACTTC.

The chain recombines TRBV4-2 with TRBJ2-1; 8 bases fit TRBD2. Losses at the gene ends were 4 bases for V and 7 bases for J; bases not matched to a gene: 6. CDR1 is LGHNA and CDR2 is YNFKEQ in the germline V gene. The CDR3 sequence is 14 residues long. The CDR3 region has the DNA TGTGCCAGCAGCCCTCGGGAGGGTGAGAATGAGCAGTTCTTC. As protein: CASSPREGENEQFF.

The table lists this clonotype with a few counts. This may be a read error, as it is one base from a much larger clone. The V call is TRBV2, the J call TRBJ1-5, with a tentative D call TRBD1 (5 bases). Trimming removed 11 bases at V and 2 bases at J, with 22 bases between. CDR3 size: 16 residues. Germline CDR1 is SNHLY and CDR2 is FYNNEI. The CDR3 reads CAGTLERGVGNQPQHF. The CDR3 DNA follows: TGTGCCGGCACCTTGGAGCGGGGCGTGGGCAATCAGCCCCAGCATTTT.

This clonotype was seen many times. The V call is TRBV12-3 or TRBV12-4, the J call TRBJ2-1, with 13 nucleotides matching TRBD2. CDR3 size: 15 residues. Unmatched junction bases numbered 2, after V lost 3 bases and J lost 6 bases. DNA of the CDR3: TGTGCCAGCAGTTTCGGGACTAGCGGGATCAATGAGCAGTTCTTC. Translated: CASSFGTSGINEQFF.

In DNA form, the CDR3 reads TGTGCCAGCAGCTTAGCGTTGGTGACAGACCGCTATGGCTACACCTTC. It codes for CASSLALVTDRYGYTF. The chain couples TRBV7-2 to TRBJ1-2; D may be TRBD1 (5 bases). The length of the CDR3 is 16 residues. Germline lookup yields CDR1 SGHTA and CDR2 FQGNSA. V lost 0 bases to trimming and J lost 4 bases, with 15 bases between them.

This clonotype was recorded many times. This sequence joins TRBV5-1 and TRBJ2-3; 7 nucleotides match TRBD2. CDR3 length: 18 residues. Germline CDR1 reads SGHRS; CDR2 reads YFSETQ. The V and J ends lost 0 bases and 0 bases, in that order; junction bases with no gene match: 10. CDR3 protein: CASSLVREAQRSTDTQYF. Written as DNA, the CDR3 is TGCGCCAGCAGCTTGGTTCGGGAGGCCCAGAGGAGCACAGATACGCAGTATTTT. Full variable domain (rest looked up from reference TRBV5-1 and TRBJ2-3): KAGVTQTPRYLIKTRGQQVTLSCSPISGHRSVSWYQQTPGQGLQFLFEYFSETQRNKGNFPGRFSGRQFSNSRSEMNVSTLELGDSALYLCASSLVREAQRSTDTQYFGPGTRLTVL.

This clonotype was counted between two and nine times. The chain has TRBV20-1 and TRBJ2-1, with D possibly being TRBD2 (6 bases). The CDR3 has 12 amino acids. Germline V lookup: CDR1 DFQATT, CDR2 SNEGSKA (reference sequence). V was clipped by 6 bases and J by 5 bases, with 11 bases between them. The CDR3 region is CSARGRNNEQFF. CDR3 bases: TGCAGTGCCCGGGGGAGGAACAATGAGCAGTTCTTC.

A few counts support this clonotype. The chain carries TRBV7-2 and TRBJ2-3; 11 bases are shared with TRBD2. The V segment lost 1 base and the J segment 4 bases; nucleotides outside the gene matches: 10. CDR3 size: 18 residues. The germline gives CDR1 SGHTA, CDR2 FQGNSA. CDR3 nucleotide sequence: TGTGCCAGCAGCTTAGAACTTACTAGCGGGAGACAGGCAGATACGCAGTATTTT. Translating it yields CASSLELTSGRQADTQYF.

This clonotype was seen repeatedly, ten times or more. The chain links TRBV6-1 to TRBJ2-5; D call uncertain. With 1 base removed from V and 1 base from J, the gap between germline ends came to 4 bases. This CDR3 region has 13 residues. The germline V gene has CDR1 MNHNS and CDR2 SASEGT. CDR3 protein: CASSEGPQETQYF. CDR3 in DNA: TGTGCCAGCAGTGAAGGGCCCCAAGAGACCCAGTACTTC.

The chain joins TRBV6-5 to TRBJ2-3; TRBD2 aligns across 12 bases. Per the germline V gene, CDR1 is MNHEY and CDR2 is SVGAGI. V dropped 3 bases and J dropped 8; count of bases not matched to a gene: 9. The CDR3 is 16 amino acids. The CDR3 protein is CASSYMTSGSKITQYF. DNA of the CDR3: TGTGCCAGCAGTTATATGACTAGCGGGAGTAAAATTACGCAGTATTTT.

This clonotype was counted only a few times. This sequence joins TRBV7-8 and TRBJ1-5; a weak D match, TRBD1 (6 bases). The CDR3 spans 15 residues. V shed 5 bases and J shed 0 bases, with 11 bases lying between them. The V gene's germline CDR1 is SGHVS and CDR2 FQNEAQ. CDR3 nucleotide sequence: TGTGCCAGCAGCCCCAGGACAGATAGCAATCAGCCCCAGCATTTT. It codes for CASSPRTDSNQPQHF.

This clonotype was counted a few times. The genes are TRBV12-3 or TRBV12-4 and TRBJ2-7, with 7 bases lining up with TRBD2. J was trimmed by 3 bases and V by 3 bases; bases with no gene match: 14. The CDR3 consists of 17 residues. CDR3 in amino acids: CASSLPVGLADIYEQYF. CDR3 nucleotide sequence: TGTGCCAGCAGTTTGCCCGTGGGGCTAGCGGATATCTACGAGCAGTACTTC.

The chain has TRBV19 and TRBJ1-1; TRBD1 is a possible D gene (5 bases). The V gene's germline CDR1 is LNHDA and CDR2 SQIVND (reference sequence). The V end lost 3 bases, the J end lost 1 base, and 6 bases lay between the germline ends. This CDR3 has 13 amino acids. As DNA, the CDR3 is TGTGCCAGTAGTATGGGGGAGAACACTGAAGCTTTCTTT. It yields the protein CASSMGENTEAFF.

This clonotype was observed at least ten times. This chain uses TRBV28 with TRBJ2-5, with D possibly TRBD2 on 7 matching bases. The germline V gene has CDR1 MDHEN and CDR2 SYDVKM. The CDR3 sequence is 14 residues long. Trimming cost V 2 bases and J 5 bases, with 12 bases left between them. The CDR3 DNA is TGTGCCAGCAGTTTAAGGGGGGGGCTGGAGACCCAGTACTTC. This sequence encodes CASSLRGGLETQYF.

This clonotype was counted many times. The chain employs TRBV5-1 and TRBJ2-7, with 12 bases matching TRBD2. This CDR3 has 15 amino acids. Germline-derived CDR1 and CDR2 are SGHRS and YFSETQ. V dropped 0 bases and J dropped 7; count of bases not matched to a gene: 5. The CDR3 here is CASSLAASGRVEQYF. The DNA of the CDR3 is TGCGCCAGCAGCTTGGCTGCTAGCGGGAGGGTAGAGCAGTACTTC.

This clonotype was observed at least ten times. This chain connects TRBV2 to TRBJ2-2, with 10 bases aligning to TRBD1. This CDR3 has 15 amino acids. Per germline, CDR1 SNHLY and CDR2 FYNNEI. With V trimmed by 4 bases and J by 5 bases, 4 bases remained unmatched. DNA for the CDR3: TGTGCCAGCAGTGTTTTGGGACAGGGGACCGGGGAGCTGTTTTTT. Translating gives CASSVLGQGTGELFF.

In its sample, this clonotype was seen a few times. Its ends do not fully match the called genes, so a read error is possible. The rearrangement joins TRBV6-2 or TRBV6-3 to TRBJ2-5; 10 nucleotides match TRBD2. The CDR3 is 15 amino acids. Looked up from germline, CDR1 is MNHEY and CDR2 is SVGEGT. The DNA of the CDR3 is TGTGCCAGCAGTTATGGGAGCGGGAGGGAGGAGACCCAGCACTTC. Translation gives CASSYGSGREETQHF.

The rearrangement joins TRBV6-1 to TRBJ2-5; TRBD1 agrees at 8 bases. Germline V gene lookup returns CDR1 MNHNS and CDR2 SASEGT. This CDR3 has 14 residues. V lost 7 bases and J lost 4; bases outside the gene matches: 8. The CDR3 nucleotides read TGTGCCAGCACCTCGGGGACAGGAAGAGAGACCCAGTACTTC. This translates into CASTSGTGRETQYF.

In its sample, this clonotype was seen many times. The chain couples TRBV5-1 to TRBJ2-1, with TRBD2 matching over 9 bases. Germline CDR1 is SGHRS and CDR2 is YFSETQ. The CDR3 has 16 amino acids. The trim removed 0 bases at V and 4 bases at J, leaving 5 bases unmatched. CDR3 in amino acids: CASSLDLAGLYNEQFF. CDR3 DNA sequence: TGCGCCAGCAGCTTGGACCTAGCGGGACTATACAATGAGCAGTTCTTC.

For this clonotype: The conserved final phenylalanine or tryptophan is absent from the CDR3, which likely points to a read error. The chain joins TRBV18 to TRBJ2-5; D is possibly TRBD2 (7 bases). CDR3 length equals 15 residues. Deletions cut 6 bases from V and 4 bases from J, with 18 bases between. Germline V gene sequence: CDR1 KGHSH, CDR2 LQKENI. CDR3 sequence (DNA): TGTGCCAGCTCCTCAGATCCGGGGGGCGGAGAGACCCAGTACCTC. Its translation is CASSSDPGGGETQYL.

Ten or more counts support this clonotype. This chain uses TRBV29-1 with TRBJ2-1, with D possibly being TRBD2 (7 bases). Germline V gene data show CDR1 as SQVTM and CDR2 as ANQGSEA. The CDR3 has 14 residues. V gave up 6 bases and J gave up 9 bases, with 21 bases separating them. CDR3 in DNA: TGCAGCGTGGATGGGGGGGGCTGGTGGGGTGAGCAGTTCTTC. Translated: CSVDGGGWWGEQFF.

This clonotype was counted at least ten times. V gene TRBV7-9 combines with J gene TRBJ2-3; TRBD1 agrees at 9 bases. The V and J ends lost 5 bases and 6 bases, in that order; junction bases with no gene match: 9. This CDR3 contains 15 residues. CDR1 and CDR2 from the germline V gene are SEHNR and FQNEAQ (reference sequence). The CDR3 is CASSTPTGGMDTQYF. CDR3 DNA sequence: TGTGCCAGCAGCACCCCGACAGGGGGGATGGATACGCAGTATTTT.

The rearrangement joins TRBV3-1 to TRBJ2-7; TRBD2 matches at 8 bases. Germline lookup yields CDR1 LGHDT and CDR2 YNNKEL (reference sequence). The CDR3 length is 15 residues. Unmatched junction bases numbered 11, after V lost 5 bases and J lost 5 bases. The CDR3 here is CASSIGIAGINEQYF. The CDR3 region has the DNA TGTGCCAGCAGCATCGGGATAGCGGGAATCAACGAGCAGTACTTC.

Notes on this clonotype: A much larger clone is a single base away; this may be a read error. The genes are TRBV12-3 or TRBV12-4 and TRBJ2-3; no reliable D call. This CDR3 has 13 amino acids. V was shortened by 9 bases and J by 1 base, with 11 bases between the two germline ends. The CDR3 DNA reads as TGTGCCAGTCACAATTTGGGCACAGATACGCAGTATTTT. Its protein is CASHNLGTDTQYF.

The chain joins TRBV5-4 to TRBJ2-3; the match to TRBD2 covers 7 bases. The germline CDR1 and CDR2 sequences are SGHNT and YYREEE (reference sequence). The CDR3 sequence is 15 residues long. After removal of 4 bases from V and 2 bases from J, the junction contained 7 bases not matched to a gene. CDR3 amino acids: CASSNGGTDTDTQYF. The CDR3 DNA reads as TGTGCCAGCAGCAACGGGGGGACGGACACAGATACGCAGTATTTT.